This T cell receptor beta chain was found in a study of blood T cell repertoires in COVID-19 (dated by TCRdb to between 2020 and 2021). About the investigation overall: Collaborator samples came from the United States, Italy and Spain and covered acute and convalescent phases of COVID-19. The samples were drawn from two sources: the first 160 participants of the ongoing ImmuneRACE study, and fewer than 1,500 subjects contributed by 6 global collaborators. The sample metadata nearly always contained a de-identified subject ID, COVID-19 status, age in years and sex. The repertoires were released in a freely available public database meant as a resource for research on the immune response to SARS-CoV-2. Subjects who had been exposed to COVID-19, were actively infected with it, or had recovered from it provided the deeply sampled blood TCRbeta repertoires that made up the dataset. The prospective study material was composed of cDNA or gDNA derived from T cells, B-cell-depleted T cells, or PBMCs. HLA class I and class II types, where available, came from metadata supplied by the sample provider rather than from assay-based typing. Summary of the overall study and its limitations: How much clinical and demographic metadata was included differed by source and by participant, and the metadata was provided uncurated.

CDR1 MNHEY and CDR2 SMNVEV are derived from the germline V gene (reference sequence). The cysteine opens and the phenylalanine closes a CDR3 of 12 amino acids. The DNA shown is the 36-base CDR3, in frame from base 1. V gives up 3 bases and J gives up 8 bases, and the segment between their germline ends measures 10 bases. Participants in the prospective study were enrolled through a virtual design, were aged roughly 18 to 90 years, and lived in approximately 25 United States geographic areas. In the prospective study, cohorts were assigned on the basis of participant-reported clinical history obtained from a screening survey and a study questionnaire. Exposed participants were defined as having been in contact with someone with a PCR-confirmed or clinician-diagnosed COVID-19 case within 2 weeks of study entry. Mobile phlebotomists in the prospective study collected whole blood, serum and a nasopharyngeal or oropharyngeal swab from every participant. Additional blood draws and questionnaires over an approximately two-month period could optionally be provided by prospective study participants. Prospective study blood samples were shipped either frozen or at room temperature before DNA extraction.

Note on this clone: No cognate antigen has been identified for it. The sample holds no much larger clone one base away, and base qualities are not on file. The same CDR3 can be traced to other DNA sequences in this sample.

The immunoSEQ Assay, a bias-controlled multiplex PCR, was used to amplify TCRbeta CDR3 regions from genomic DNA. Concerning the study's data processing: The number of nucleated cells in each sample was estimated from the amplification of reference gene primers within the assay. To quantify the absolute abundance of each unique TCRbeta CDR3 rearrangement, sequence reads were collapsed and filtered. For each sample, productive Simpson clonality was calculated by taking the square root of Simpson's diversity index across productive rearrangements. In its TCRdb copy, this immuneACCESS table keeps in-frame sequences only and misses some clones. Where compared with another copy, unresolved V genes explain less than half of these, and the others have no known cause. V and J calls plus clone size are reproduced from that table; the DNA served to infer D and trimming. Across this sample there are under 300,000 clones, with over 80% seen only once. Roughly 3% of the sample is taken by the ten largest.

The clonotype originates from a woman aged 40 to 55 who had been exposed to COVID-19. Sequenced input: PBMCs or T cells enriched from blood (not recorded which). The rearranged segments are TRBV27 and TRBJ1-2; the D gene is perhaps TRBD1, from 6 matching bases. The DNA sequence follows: TGTGCCAGCAGTTTCCGGGGGGCGGGCTACACCTTC. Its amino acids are CASSFRGAGYTF.